These 28 T cell receptor beta chains were all obtained from the same sample, sequenced in a study of T cell responses to AZD1222 COVID-19 vaccine. The repertoire was sequenced with immunoSEQ multiplex PCR; TCRdb's copy has only in-frame clones and lacks some. The sample includes over 90,000 clones, around 83% of them seen just once. This material consisted of peripheral blood, taken on day 0 of AZD1222 vaccination. The receptors were sampled from an adult in good health.

This clone was counted a few times. This chain connects TRBV5-1 to TRBJ2-2; the D is unclear. Trimming cost V 4 bases and J 5 bases, with 6 bases left between them. This CDR3 spans 12 amino acids. Germline CDR1 reads SGHRS; CDR2 reads YFSETQ. CDR3 coding DNA: TGCGCCAGCAGCGCCTTAACCGGGGAGCTGTTTTTT. Amino acids: CASSALTGELFF.

The CDR3 DNA is TGTGCCGGACAGGAGACGCGGGCTGAAGCTTTCTTT. This gives the protein CAGQETRAEAFF. The rearrangement links TRBV28 to TRBJ1-1, with 7 positions matching TRBD1. After removal of 11 bases from V and 6 bases from J, the junction contained 9 bases not matched to a gene. CDR3 length: 12 amino acids. The germline gives CDR1 MDHEN, CDR2 SYDVKM.

The chain links TRBV28 to TRBJ2-3; possible D gene TRBD1, 6 bases. V shed 5 bases and J shed 4 bases, with 16 bases lying between them. The germline V gene encodes CDR1 MDHEN and CDR2 SYDVKM. There are 15 residues in the CDR3. DNA of the CDR3: TGTGCCAGCAGTCCCCGGGGCAGGGGTGCAGATACGCAGTATTTT. Its translation: CASSPRGRGADTQYF.

The chain employs TRBV5-1 and TRBJ1-1, with D possibly TRBD1 on 5 matching bases. This CDR3 region has 14 residues. CDR1 SGHRS and CDR2 YFSETQ come from the germline V gene. V was clipped by 1 base and J by 3 bases, with 10 bases between them. CDR3 loop: CASSLQGQDTEAFF. CDR3 DNA sequence: TGCGCCAGCAGCTTGCAGGGTCAGGACACTGAAGCTTTCTTT.

The CDR3 nucleotides read TGTGCCAGCAGGCCGACAGGGAGTGGTGAAAAACTGTTTTTT. Translating gives CASRPTGSGEKLFF. The chain combines TRBV5-5 with TRBJ1-4, with 7 bases matching TRBD1. Germline values: CDR1 SGHKS, CDR2 YYEKEE (reference sequence). There are 14 residues in the CDR3. V shed 5 bases and J 7 bases; nucleotides not matched to a gene: 8.

The chain has TRBV2 and TRBJ1-1, with 7 bases matching TRBD1. The CDR3 is made up of 16 amino acids. The germline gives CDR1 SNHLY, CDR2 FYNNEI. V shed 5 bases and J 3 bases; nucleotides not matched to a gene: 12. The chain's CDR3 is CASSQPFRDRYTEAFF. The CDR3 DNA reads TGTGCCAGCAGTCAGCCCTTCCGGGACAGATACACTGAAGCTTTCTTT.

The gene calls are TRBV9 and TRBJ2-7, with TRBD2 matching 9 bases. Germline CDR1 and CDR2: SGDLS and YYNGEE. J was trimmed by 0 bases and V by 0 bases; bases with no gene match: 1. There are 15 residues in the CDR3. The CDR3 coding sequence is TGTGCCAGCAGCGTAGAAGCGGGGGGCTCCTACGAGCAGTACTTC. Protein: CASSVEAGGSYEQYF.

The V gene is TRBV15, the J gene TRBJ2-7, with D perhaps TRBD2 (6 bases). V lost 5 bases, J lost 2 bases, and 16 bases lay in between. Germline CDR1 LNHNV, CDR2 YYDKDF (reference sequence). The CDR3 is 15 amino acids. The CDR3 region is CATSGGAGRPYEQYF. The CDR3 DNA follows: TGTGCCACCAGCGGAGGGGCAGGGAGGCCCTACGAGCAGTACTTC.

The chain joins TRBV6-1 to TRBJ1-1, with a weak D call TRBD1 (6 bases). This CDR3 region has 15 residues. Germline CDR1 MNHNS, CDR2 SASEGT. V was cut by 3 bases and J by 4 bases, with 15 bases left in between. CDR3 coding DNA: TGTGCCAGCAGTGAGAACAGGGTATGGGGCACTGAAGCTTTCTTT. As protein: CASSENRVWGTEAFF.

V usage is TRBV7-3 and J usage is TRBJ2-1; D remains unclear. The V end was cut by 3 bases, the J end by 6 bases, with 9 bases between. CDR3 length: 13 residues. Germline CDR1 SGHTA, CDR2 FQGTGA. CDR3 DNA sequence: TGTGCCAGCAGCTTGCCAGGAATCAATGAGCAGTTCTTC. Residues: CASSLPGINEQFF.

The chain combines TRBV9 with TRBJ1-6, with D perhaps matching TRBD1 (6 bases). The CDR3 extends over 16 amino acids. Deletions cut 4 bases from V and 7 bases from J, with 18 bases between. Germline V CDR1 and CDR2: SGDLS, YYNGEE. CDR3 DNA sequence: TGTGCCAGCAGCCTACGGCCCGGGACAATAAATTCACCCCTCCACTTT. The encoded protein is CASSLRPGTINSPLHF.

This clone was found once. This rearrangement joins TRBV29-1 to TRBJ1-2; D is unresolved. Germline-derived CDR1 and CDR2 are SQVTM and ANQGSEA. The CDR3 extends over 15 amino acids. V was pared by 3 bases and J by 0 bases, with 14 bases between. CDR3 protein: CSVDRGLAANYGYTF. CDR3 in DNA: TGCAGCGTTGACCGGGGTCTAGCAGCTAACTATGGCTACACCTTC. Drawing the rest from reference TRBV29-1 and TRBJ1-2, the complete variable domain is SAVISQKPSRDICQRGTSLTIQCQVDSQVTMMFWYRQQPGQSLTLIATANQGSEATYESGFVIDKFPISRPNLTFSTLTVSNMSPEDSSIYLCSVDRGLAANYGYTFGSGTRLTVV.

The rearrangement joins TRBV27 to TRBJ2-3; D ambiguous. Trimming shortened V by 0 bases and J by 5 bases, and 9 bases separated the two germline ends. In germline, CDR1 is MNHEY, CDR2 SMNVEV (reference sequence). The CDR3 contains 14 residues. Written as DNA, the CDR3 is TGTGCCAGCAGTTTATCGAGCTGGCTAGATACGCAGTATTTT. Translation gives CASSLSSWLDTQYF.

This clone was seen just once. The gene calls are TRBV5-1 and TRBJ2-5; weak D call: TRBD2 (5 bases). The CDR3 consists of 14 residues. Germline V gene lookup returns CDR1 SGHRS and CDR2 YFSETQ. V gave up 5 bases and J gave up 1 base, with 12 bases separating them. For the CDR3, the DNA is TGCGCCAGCAGACGGACTTTGCCCCAAGAGACCCAGTACTTC. Encoded protein: CASRRTLPQETQYF.

The chain recombines TRBV28 with TRBJ2-1, with 8 nucleotides matching TRBD2. This CDR3 is built from 15 residues. Germline trimming cut 6 bases from V and 0 bases from J; bases unmatched to any gene: 4. Germline CDR1 is MDHEN and CDR2 is SYDVKM. CDR3 loop: CASRAGGRSYNEQFF. For the CDR3, the DNA is TGTGCCAGCAGGGCGGGGGGTCGCTCCTACAATGAGCAGTTCTTC.

The CDR3 is CATSDTIAGAYNEQFF. Written as DNA, the CDR3 is TGTGCCACCAGTGACACCATAGCGGGAGCCTACAATGAGCAGTTCTTC. V is TRBV24-1 and J is TRBJ2-1, with 9 bases matching TRBD2. This CDR3 has 16 amino acids. V was pared by 4 bases and J by 2 bases, with 5 bases of the junction left unmatched. CDR1 and CDR2 (germline): KGHDR, SFDVKD.

The V gene is TRBV5-5, the J gene TRBJ1-4, with TRBD1 matching over 8 bases. Germline CDR1 is SGHKS and CDR2 is YYEKEE (reference sequence). The trim removed 4 bases at V and 7 bases at J, leaving 6 bases unmatched. The CDR3 has 14 residues. The CDR3 coding sequence is TGTGCCAGCAGCCTGACAGGGGATGCTGAAAAACTGTTTTTT. It is translated as CASSLTGDAEKLFF. The full variable domain, rest sourced from reference TRBV5-5 and TRBJ1-4, is DAGVTQSPTHLIKTRGQQVTLRCSPISGHKSVSWYQQVLGQGPQFIFQYYEKEERGRGNFPDRFSARQFPNYSSELNVNALLLGDSALYLCASSLTGDAEKLFFGSGTQLSVL.

The V and J genes are TRBV3-1 (or the pseudogene TRBV3-2) and TRBJ2-3, with no clear D. Trimming took 3 bases from V and 9 from J, leaving 10 bases between them. Germline V gene sequence: CDR1 LGHDT, CDR2 YNNKEL (reference sequence). The CDR3 is 12 amino acids. CDR3 loop: CASSQDGATQYF. Here the CDR3 DNA reads TGTGCCAGCAGCCAGGACGGCGCCACGCAGTATTTT.

V usage is TRBV24-1 and J usage is TRBJ1-2; D is possibly TRBD1 (5 bases). V gave up 0 bases and J gave up 2 bases, with 9 bases separating them. In germline, CDR1 is KGHDR, CDR2 SFDVKD. The CDR3 extends over 15 amino acids. The DNA of the CDR3 is TGTGCCACCAGTGATTTGCGGGGGACCAACTATGGCTACACCTTC. Translated: CATSDLRGTNYGYTF.

The chain recombines TRBV7-2 with TRBJ1-6; a weak D match, TRBD1 (6 bases). The CDR3 is 16 amino acids. With 1 base removed from V and 9 bases from J, the gap between germline ends came to 16 bases. The V gene's germline CDR1 is SGHTA and CDR2 FQGNSA. The CDR3 nucleotides are TGTGCCAGCAGCTTAGTGGGCGGACAGACCCGTTCACCCCTCCACTTT. Protein product: CASSLVGGQTRSPLHF.

The chain employs TRBV6-6 and TRBJ1-4; perhaps TRBD1 as D (6 bases). V was shortened by 6 bases and J by 3 bases, with 14 bases between the two germline ends. The CDR3 is 15 amino acids. From germline, CDR1 is MNHNY and CDR2 SVGAGI (reference sequence). CDR3 coding DNA: TGTGCCAGCAGCTCCGGGAGGGGGGCTAATGAAAAACTGTTTTTT. Its translation: CASSSGRGANEKLFF.

The V and J genes are TRBV24-1 and TRBJ2-2, with D hard to call. The CDR3 is made up of 13 amino acids. Per germline, CDR1 KGHDR and CDR2 SFDVKD. The ends were cut back, 6 bases at V and 8 bases at J, with 12 bases in the middle. As DNA, the CDR3 is TGTGCCACCAGTCTGGCCGGAACGGGGGAGCTGTTTTTT. This translates into CATSLAGTGELFF.

The chain is built from TRBV19 and TRBJ2-7; D assignment may be TRBD1 or TRBD2 (5 bases each). Germline V gene data show CDR1 as LNHDA and CDR2 as SQIVND (reference sequence). The CDR3 has 14 residues. V lost 5 bases and J 2 bases, leaving 13 bases between the germline ends. The CDR3 DNA sequence: TGTGCCAGTAGTCCGGGACGGCTAACCTACGAGCAGTACTTC. Translation: CASSPGRLTYEQYF.

V is TRBV28 and J is TRBJ2-7; the D gene is possibly TRBD2 (5 bases). The V gene's germline CDR1 is MDHEN and CDR2 SYDVKM. Trimming took off 6 bases at V and 2 bases at J, with 20 bases between the two ends. This CDR3 is 16 amino acids long. CDR3 sequence: CASSGPEGRRTYEQYF. In DNA, the CDR3 is TGTGCCAGCAGCGGACCCGAGGGCAGGCGTACCTACGAGCAGTACTTC.

This clone has just a few counts. The chain joins TRBV7-8 to TRBJ2-2, with 8 bases identical to TRBD2. There are 16 residues in the CDR3. Germline V gene data show CDR1 as SGHVS and CDR2 as FQNEAQ. V gave up 0 bases and J gave up 3 bases; unmatched junction bases: 3. The CDR3 protein is CASSLAASGHTGELFF. The CDR3, as DNA: TGTGCCAGCAGCTTAGCGGCTAGCGGGCACACCGGGGAGCTGTTTTTT. Full variable domain (remainder filled in from reference TRBV7-8 and TRBJ2-2): GAGVSQSPRYKVAKRGQDVALRCDPISGHVSLFWYQQALGQGPEFLTYFQNEAQLDKSGLPSDRFFAERPEGSVSTLKIQRTQQEDSAVYLCASSLAASGHTGELFFGEGSRLTVL.

The CDR3: CASSAPGGATNGPQHF. The CDR3, as DNA: TGTGCCAGCAGCGCCCCCGGGGGGGCGACGAACGGGCCCCAGCATTTT. The chain carries TRBV28 and TRBJ1-5; possibly TRBD1 for D (6 bases). Germline V gene sequence: CDR1 MDHEN, CDR2 SYDVKM. The CDR3 covers 16 residues. Trimming removed 6 bases from V and 9 bases from J, with 24 bases in between.

The V call is TRBV28, the J call TRBJ2-2; D perhaps matches TRBD2 (6 bases). Germline V gives CDR1 MDHEN, CDR2 SYDVKM. Trimming cost V 8 bases and J 0 bases, with 7 bases left between them. The CDR3 length is 13 residues. CDR3 loop: CASGGANTGELFF. The CDR3 DNA is TGTGCCAGCGGCGGGGCGAACACCGGGGAGCTGTTTTTT. Supplemented by reference TRBV28 and TRBJ2-2, the full variable domain reads DVKVTQSSRYLVKRTGEKVFLECVQDMDHENMFWYRQDPGLGLRLIYFSYDVKMKEKGDIPEGYSVSREKKERFSLILESASTNQTSMYLCASGGANTGELFFGEGSRLTVL.

The chain couples TRBV19 to TRBJ2-2, with 8 bases aligning to TRBD1. CDR3 length: 14 amino acids. J gave up 6 bases and V 7 bases, and 7 bases lay outside the gene matches. Germline CDR1 reads LNHDA; CDR2 reads SQIVND (reference sequence). CDR3 DNA sequence: TGTGCCAGTAAAGCACAGGGGGTCTCCGGGGAGCTGTTTTTT. It encodes CASKAQGVSGELFF.